This TCR beta chain was profiled in a study of a mutant IDH1 vaccine in newly diagnosed glioma. Study-level information: Initiation of the vaccine course occurred 4-6 weeks after radiotherapy alone, or alongside temozolomide cycles. The timing of visit V12 was week 35, and that of visit V13 was week 47. Findings and limits, study-wide: With respect to changes in top peripheral T cell clonotypes, pseudoprogression seemed unrelated. Evidence of vaccine-induced immune responses was documented in 80% to 95% of patients.

The V segment lost 2 bases and the J segment 3 bases; nucleotides outside the gene matches: 13. Germline CDR1 is SGHRS and CDR2 is YFSETQ. This CDR3 is built from 19 residues. Assay used: immunoSEQ multiplex PCR; TCRdb lists only in-frame clones, some missing. In the table there are 30,000 or so clones, about 80% of which are singletons. Note on this clone: Its antigen is as yet unknown.

As for time point: week 47, end of study. A single vaccine dose contained 300 ug of mutant IDH1 20-mer peptide, and topical imiquimod was used with it. This receptor was taken from a man aged 25-45 years with glioma. The material was PBMCs, obtained from a glioma patient whose treatment included an IDH1 peptide vaccine. V gene TRBV5-1 combines with J gene TRBJ2-2; 10 nucleotides line up with TRBD1. CDR3 in amino acids: CASSLGDRGFGMDTGELFF. The DNA of the CDR3 is TGCGCCAGCAGCTTAGGGGACAGGGGTTTCGGAATGGACACCGGGGAGCTGTTTTTT.